This TCR beta chain was identified in a study of cytomegalovirus exposure and HLA in healthy donors. Study-level background: In terms of ancestry, the Caucasian-associated cluster contained more than 65% of the roughly 400 genotyped donors.

Likely unrecorded immune exposures existed in these nominally healthy donors. As to this clone: Its antigen is still unknown.

The CDR3 length is 14 residues. Looked up from germline, CDR1 is KGHSH and CDR2 is LQKENI. Trimming cost V 8 bases and J 3 bases; bases outside gene matches: 6. PCR used 60 Vbeta primers and 13 Jbeta primers. Clones were read by immunoSEQ multiplex PCR, and TCRdb kept only the in-frame ones, dropping some. The data show about 59,000 clones, roughly 80% seen once. Study-wide points: TCR beta V segments were, for the most part, productive about 87% or about 30% of the time in an earlier analysis.

This rearrangement joins TRBV18 to TRBJ1-5; TRBD1 agrees at 8 bases. Sequenced: PBMCs. The receptor was derived from a human donor in good health. Written as DNA, the CDR3 is TGTGCCAGCACAGCGGGACAGGACAATCAGCCCCAGCATTTT. Encoded protein: CASTAGQDNQPQHF.